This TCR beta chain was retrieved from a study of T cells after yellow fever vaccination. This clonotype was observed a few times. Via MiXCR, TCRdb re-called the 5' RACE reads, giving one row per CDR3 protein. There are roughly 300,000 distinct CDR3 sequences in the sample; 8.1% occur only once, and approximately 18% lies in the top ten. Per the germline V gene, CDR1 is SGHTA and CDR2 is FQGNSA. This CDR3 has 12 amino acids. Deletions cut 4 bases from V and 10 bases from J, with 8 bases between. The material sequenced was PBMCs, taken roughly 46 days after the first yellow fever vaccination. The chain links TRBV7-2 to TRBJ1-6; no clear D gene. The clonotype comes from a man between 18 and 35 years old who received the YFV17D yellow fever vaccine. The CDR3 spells CASSSHQSPLHF. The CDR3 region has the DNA TGTGCCAGCAGCTCCCATCAATCACCCCTCCACTTT.